One sample yielded the 27 T cell receptor beta chains listed below, sequenced in a study of blood T cell repertoires in COVID-19. Assay used: immunoSEQ multiplex PCR; TCRdb lists only in-frame clones, some missing. This table holds roughly 80,000 clones, 78% found once. Specimen: peripheral blood. These receptors were obtained from a human donor in a cohort sampled during active COVID-19.

The J gene is TRBJ2-2, the V gene TRBV11-3; maybe TRBD1 (6 bases). CDR3 length: 16 amino acids. The V end was cut by 5 bases, the J end by 5 bases, with 18 bases between. Per germline, CDR1 SGHNT and CDR2 YENEEA. The CDR3 nucleotides read TGTGCCAGCAGCCGTGGGGCAGGGGTGGTTACCGGGGAGCTGTTTTTT. It yields the protein CASSRGAGVVTGELFF.

This chain connects TRBV19 to TRBJ2-7, with 7 bases fitting TRBD1. This CDR3 is built from 13 residues. CDR1 and CDR2 from the germline V gene are LNHDA and SQIVND (reference sequence). V shed 6 bases and J 5 bases; nucleotides not matched to a gene: 7. The CDR3 protein is CASSTDRVNEQYV. The CDR3, as DNA: TGTGCCAGTAGCACAGACAGGGTCAACGAGCAGTACGTC.

The genes are TRBV2 and TRBJ1-1; no reliable D call. The CDR3 is 13 residues long. The germline gives CDR1 SNHLY, CDR2 FYNNEI. Trimming removed 4 bases at V and 5 bases at J, with 11 bases between. The CDR3 DNA is TGTGCCAGCAGTGTGGAGGGAGGGACTGAAGCTTTCTTT. Protein: CASSVEGGTEAFF.

The chain uses TRBV4-2 and TRBJ2-3; 9 positions agree with TRBD2. The CDR3 has 15 residues. V dropped 4 bases and J dropped 1; count of bases not matched to a gene: 3. The germline CDR1 and CDR2 sequences are LGHNA and YNFKEQ. CDR3 in amino acids: CASSPRLAGTDTQYF. The CDR3, as DNA: TGTGCCAGCAGCCCCCGACTAGCGGGCACAGATACGCAGTATTTT.

This chain connects TRBV7-6 to TRBJ2-7, with D maybe TRBD2 (6 bases). The CDR3 extends over 14 amino acids. Per the germline V gene, CDR1 is SGHVS and CDR2 is FNYEAQ. Trimming pared 6 bases from V and 2 bases from J, leaving 14 bases between. The CDR3 DNA is TGTGCCAGCAGTTCGGCCCCGGGAGCCTACGAGCAGTACTTC. Translation: CASSSAPGAYEQYF.

This clone was detected a few times. V is TRBV29-1 and J is TRBJ1-2; maybe TRBD1 (6 bases). The germline V gene has CDR1 SQVTM and CDR2 ANQGSEA. The germline V and J ends were trimmed by 6 bases and 7 bases, with 21 bases remaining between them. The CDR3 loop spans 14 amino acids. The chain's CDR3 is CSVRTESPMTGYTF. The CDR3 DNA reads as TGCAGCGTACGGACAGAGTCGCCTATGACTGGCTACACCTTC.

This clone came up once. The chain has TRBV7-8 and TRBJ2-5; TRBD1 aligns across 7 bases. Trimming cost V 5 bases and J 3 bases; bases outside gene matches: 6. Per germline, CDR1 SGHVS and CDR2 FQNEAQ. This CDR3 has 14 amino acids. The CDR3 reads CASSHHRGEETQYF. The CDR3 DNA sequence: TGTGCCAGCAGCCACCACAGGGGCGAAGAGACCCAGTACTTC.

The chain uses TRBV28 and TRBJ1-5; 7 nucleotides line up with TRBD1. The germline CDR1 and CDR2 sequences are MDHEN and SYDVKM. The CDR3 totals 15 residues. J lost 3 bases, V lost 6 bases, and 8 bases had no gene match. As DNA, the CDR3 is TGTGCCAGCAGGGACGGGACAGCGTACAATCAGCCCCAGCATTTT. It is translated as CASRDGTAYNQPQHF.

In its sample, this clone was seen a few times. The chain links TRBV5-1 to TRBJ2-1, with TRBD1 matching 9 bases. The CDR3 totals 14 residues. In germline, CDR1 is SGHRS, CDR2 YFSETQ. V was clipped by 4 bases and J by 8 bases; unmatched bases: 7. The CDR3 region is CASSAQGAIDEQFF. CDR3 nucleotide sequence: TGCGCCAGCAGCGCACAGGGGGCTATCGATGAGCAGTTCTTC.

The chain has TRBV6-1 and TRBJ1-4, with D perhaps matching TRBD1 (5 bases). CDR1 MNHNS and CDR2 SASEGT come from the germline V gene. This CDR3 is 15 amino acids long. The ends were cut back, 2 bases at V and 8 bases at J, with 15 bases in the middle. The CDR3 loop reads CASSEWGGLGEKLFF. CDR3 nucleotide sequence: TGTGCCAGCAGTGAATGGGGGGGGTTGGGGGAAAAACTGTTTTTT.

The chain couples TRBV12-3 or TRBV12-4 to TRBJ1-2; maybe TRBD1 (5 bases). V shed 7 bases and J shed 3 bases, with 12 bases lying between them. The CDR3 spans 13 residues. CDR3 region: CASTPGGYYGYTF. As DNA, the CDR3 is TGTGCCAGCACCCCGGGGGGGTACTATGGCTACACCTTC.

This chain links TRBV6-2 or TRBV6-3 with TRBJ1-2; possibly TRBD1 for D (6 bases). The V and J ends lost 2 bases and 4 bases respectively, with 8 bases between them. CDR3 length: 13 amino acids. Looked up from germline, CDR1 is MNHEY and CDR2 is SVGEGT. The CDR3 sequence: CASSYGRGYGYTF. The CDR3, as DNA: TGTGCCAGCAGTTACGGCAGGGGCTATGGCTACACCTTC.

V and J are TRBV10-2 and TRBJ2-3, with unresolved D. The CDR3 has 13 amino acids. Germline CDR1 is WSHSY and CDR2 is SAAADI. V shed 8 bases and J shed 5 bases, with 14 bases lying between them. The CDR3 DNA is TGCGCCAGCCGCCTGAAGAGTGGAGATACGCAGTATTTT. Protein sequence: CASRLKSGDTQYF.

The V call is TRBV7-8, the J call TRBJ2-5, with TRBD2 identical over 7 bases. From germline, CDR1 is SGHVS and CDR2 FQNEAQ. With 5 bases clipped from V and 6 bases from J, the junction kept 9 bases outside the gene matches. The CDR3 spans 14 residues. The CDR3 region has the DNA TGTGCCAGCAGCGCCCGGGACTACGGGAAGACCCAGTACTTC. It is translated as CASSARDYGKTQYF.

The chain carries TRBV5-6 and TRBJ2-5; possible D gene TRBD2, 5 bases. Trimming removed 4 bases from V and 7 bases from J, with 11 bases in between. The germline CDR1 and CDR2 sequences are SGHDT and YYEEEE. This CDR3 comprises 12 residues. CDR3 sequence: CASSGGSATQYF. The CDR3 DNA reads TGTGCCAGCAGCGGAGGTAGTGCGACCCAGTACTTC.

The chain couples TRBV4-1 to TRBJ2-1, with unresolved D. This CDR3 region has 13 residues. Germline assignment: CDR1 MGHRA and CDR2 YSYEKL. V lost 4 bases to trimming and J lost 6 bases, with 10 bases between them. The CDR3 protein is CASSPRPSNEQFF. CDR3 DNA sequence: TGCGCCAGCAGCCCTAGGCCCTCCAATGAGCAGTTCTTC.

The chain couples TRBV4-1 to TRBJ2-7; tentatively, D is TRBD1 (7 bases). CDR3 length: 15 residues. Germline V gene lookup returns CDR1 MGHRA and CDR2 YSYEKL. The V end was cut by 5 bases, the J end by 3 bases, with 17 bases between. The CDR3 DNA sequence: TGCGCCAGCAGCGACCCAGGGGGGATCATCTACGAGCAGTACTTC. Encoded protein: CASSDPGGIIYEQYF.

The V and J genes are TRBV6-6 and TRBJ1-1; perhaps TRBD1 as D (5 bases). CDR3 length: 15 residues. Per germline, CDR1 MNHNY and CDR2 SVGAGI (reference sequence). Deletions cut 2 bases from V and 1 base from J, with 11 bases between. This chain's CDR3 is CASSYGGLPNTEAFF. CDR3 DNA: TGTGCCAGCAGTTACGGGGGACTCCCGAACACTGAAGCTTTCTTT.

The V call is TRBV11-1, the J call TRBJ2-1, with 9 bases matching TRBD2. This CDR3 has 15 amino acids. V dropped 5 bases and J dropped 1; count of bases not matched to a gene: 3. Germline CDR1 SGHAT, CDR2 FQDESV (reference sequence). The CDR3 region has the DNA TGTGCCAGCAGCCAAGCGGGGGGTTCCTACAATGAGCAGTTCTTC. Translating gives CASSQAGGSYNEQFF.

This clone was picked up one time. The chain couples TRBV18 to TRBJ2-6; 11 bases are a match to TRBD2. Losses at the gene ends were 6 bases for V and 1 base for J; bases not matched to a gene: 5. This CDR3 comprises 17 residues. Germline V gene data show CDR1 as KGHSH and CDR2 as LQKENI. DNA for the CDR3: TGTGCCAGCTCGTGGCTAGCGGGGGGTTCTGGGGCCAACGTCCTGACTTTC. This sequence encodes CASSWLAGGSGANVLTF.

The rearrangement uses TRBV27 and TRBJ2-1; 10 nucleotides line up with TRBD1. This CDR3 has 17 residues. CDR1 is MNHEY and CDR2 is SMNVEV in the germline V gene (reference sequence). V shed 0 bases and J 2 bases; nucleotides not matched to a gene: 4. For the CDR3, the DNA is TGTGCCAGCAGTTTATCCCTTGGACAGGGGGCCTACAATGAGCAGTTCTTC. Translating it yields CASSLSLGQGAYNEQFF.

The CDR3 DNA sequence: TGTGCCTGGAGTAAGGGGGCGGGCAATTCACCCCTCCACTTT. It yields the protein CAWSKGAGNSPLHF. This sequence joins TRBV30 and TRBJ1-6, with 7 bases lining up with TRBD1. The J segment lost 7 bases and the V segment lost 2 bases, leaving 5 bases of the junction unmatched. The CDR3 consists of 14 residues. Germline V lookup: CDR1 GTSNPN, CDR2 SVGIG (reference sequence).

This chain joins TRBV19 and TRBJ1-1; D gene unclear. V was shortened by 5 bases and J by 3 bases, with 16 bases between the two germline ends. CDR3 length: 15 residues. CDR1 is LNHDA, CDR2 SQIVND, per germline (reference sequence). The CDR3 sequence is CASSLSPGGDTEAFF. CDR3 nucleotides: TGTGCCAGTAGTCTCAGCCCAGGCGGGGACACTGAAGCTTTCTTT. Filled out from reference TRBV19 and TRBJ1-1, the complete variable domain reads DGGITQSPKYLFRKEGQNVTLSCEQNLNHDAMYWYRQDPGQGLRLIYYSQIVNDFQKGDIAEGYSVSREKKESFPLTVTSAQKNPTAFYLCASSLSPGGDTEAFFGQGTRLTVV.

The chain employs TRBV4-3 and TRBJ2-7; D is perhaps TRBD1 (5 bases). The germline V gene has CDR1 LGHNA and CDR2 YSLEER. CDR3 length: 15 amino acids. V gave up 0 bases and J gave up 2 bases, with 11 bases separating them. CDR3 sequence reads: CASSQDRQGPYEQYV. Written as DNA, the CDR3 is TGCGCCAGCAGCCAAGATCGTCAGGGCCCCTACGAGCAGTACGTC.

A few counts support this clone. V usage is TRBV29-1 and J usage is TRBJ2-7, with TRBD2 identical over 11 bases. This CDR3 contains 14 residues. With 2 bases clipped from V and 3 bases from J, the junction kept 3 bases outside the gene matches. CDR1 is SQVTM and CDR2 is ANQGSEA in the germline V gene. The CDR3 bases are TGCAGCGTTGAAAAACTAGCGGGGGTCTACGAGCAGTACTTC. Amino acids: CSVEKLAGVYEQYF.

This clone was detected a few times. The CDR3 sequence is CASKPFGESEGQPQHF. DNA of the CDR3: TGTGCCAGCAAACCCTTTGGGGAATCGGAGGGTCAGCCCCAGCATTTT. The chain recombines TRBV6-7 with TRBJ1-5, with D unresolved. TRBV6-7 carries the ORF label, with uncertain function. The V end lost 7 bases, the J end lost 6 bases, and 22 bases lay between the germline ends. The length of the CDR3 is 16 residues.

The chain joins TRBV18 to TRBJ2-6; 9 nucleotides line up with TRBD1. This CDR3 region has 15 residues. The germline V gene has CDR1 KGHSH and CDR2 LQKENI. V shed 8 bases, J shed 2 bases, and the junction held 4 bases outside the gene matches. The CDR3 protein is CASRDRDTGANVLTF. The CDR3 region has the DNA TGTGCCAGCCGGGACAGGGACACTGGGGCCAACGTCCTGACTTTC.